The source of this T cell receptor beta chain is a study of long-term antiretroviral therapy in people with HIV. Study conclusions and caveats: Clonal expansions arising prior to ART prevailed in the repertoire at every time point.

This clone was counted a single time. Its specificity is not known. Run at survey level, the immunoSEQ assay was version v3.0. Produced via immunoSEQ multiplex PCR; TCRdb's table is partial and in-frame only. The sample has 28,000 or so clones; 70% to 90% are singletons. Treated in the United States were all of the participants with HIV. Between the trimmed V and J ends, which lost 1 base and 7 bases, there was a span of 22 bases. Germline V gives CDR1 MGHRA, CDR2 YSYEKL. The CDR3 spans 17 residues. This rearrangement joins TRBV4-1 to TRBJ1-1; D uncertain. This sample comprised unsorted PBMCs, obtained 0.8 years before starting antiretroviral therapy. The TCR was taken from a man aged 18 to 30 with HIV. The CDR3 is CASSQVWGERDRGEAFF. In DNA form, the CDR3 reads TGCGCCAGCAGCCAAGTCTGGGGTGAGCGGGATCGCGGTGAAGCTTTCTTT.